The 6 T cell receptor beta chains listed next were all sequenced from one sample in a study of cytomegalovirus exposure and HLA in healthy donors (dated by TCRdb to 2017 to 2019). The library was made by the immunoSEQ multiplex PCR assay. A mixture of 60 forward primers for TCR Vbeta segments and 13 reverse primers for TCR Jbeta segments was used in the multiplex PCR. Sourced from immuneACCESS, this table was stored by TCRdb with only in-frame sequences that have V and J called. A share of the clones is absent; for the studies checked, an unresolved V gene accounts for under half, and the remainder has no known explanation. This sample holds under 200,000 clones; almost 80% were observed only once. The ten top clones hold approximately 1.3% of the sample. The sequencing sample was made of PBMCs. The receptor source for this set is a man aged 25 to 40 in good health and CMV-seronegative.

The CDR3 spells CASSQDITPYEQYF. The CDR3 region has the DNA TGCGCCAGCAGCCAAGATATAACTCCCTACGAGCAGTACTTC. V usage is TRBV4-3 and J usage is TRBJ2-7; no definite D call. Germline V gene data show CDR1 as LGHNA and CDR2 as YSLEER. V was cut by 0 bases and J by 2 bases, with 8 bases left in between. The CDR3 consists of 14 residues.

This rearrangement joins TRBV7-2 to TRBJ1-2; 11 bases line up with TRBD1. J gave up 2 bases and V 4 bases, and 0 bases lay outside the gene matches. Germline assignment: CDR1 SGHTA and CDR2 FQGNSA. The CDR3 loop spans 14 amino acids. Written as DNA, the CDR3 is TGTGCCAGCAGCTGGACAGGGGGCAACTATGGCTACACCTTC. As protein: CASSWTGGNYGYTF.

V usage is TRBV7-9 and J usage is TRBJ2-3, with 12 bases that match TRBD2. The CDR3 is 17 amino acids. The V gene's germline CDR1 is SEHNR and CDR2 FQNEAQ (reference sequence). Trimming cost V 5 bases and J 6 bases; bases outside gene matches: 12. The CDR3 nucleotides are TGTGCCAGCAGCGCTGCTAGGGCTAGCGGGGGGGCGGATACGCAGTATTTT. Protein sequence: CASSAARASGGADTQYF.

The V call is TRBV7-2, the J call TRBJ2-5; D gene unclear. Germline CDR1 is SGHTA and CDR2 is FQGNSA. Trimming left V 2 bases short and J 5 bases short, with 12 bases between. CDR3 length: 14 amino acids. CDR3 in DNA: TGTGCCAGCAGCTTACTTTCCCCCAGGGAGACCCAGTACTTC. As protein: CASSLLSPRETQYF.

The chain employs TRBV29-1 and TRBJ2-5; 10 positions agree with TRBD1. CDR3 length equals 14 residues. Germline V gene data show CDR1 as SQVTM and CDR2 as ANQGSEA. The J segment lost 4 bases and the V segment lost 5 bases, leaving 7 bases of the junction unmatched. Here the CDR3 reads CSVLRQGASETQYF. CDR3 nucleotide sequence: TGCAGCGTTCTGAGACAGGGGGCTTCAGAGACCCAGTACTTC.

The chain joins TRBV28 to TRBJ1-2; D perhaps matches TRBD1 (6 bases). Germline V gene data show CDR1 as MDHEN and CDR2 as SYDVKM. The CDR3 totals 12 residues. Trimming left V 1 base short and J 9 bases short, with 9 bases between. The CDR3 spells CASSLLQGRYTF. Written as DNA, the CDR3 is TGTGCCAGCAGTTTATTGCAGGGGCGCTACACCTTC.